The T cell receptor beta chain under discussion was sequenced for a study of shared clonotypes between healthy human individuals (dated by TCRdb to the early 2020s). Regarding the research as a whole: The cohort included a few men and a couple of women between 18 and 49 years of age. To estimate repertoire size and how much clonotype sharing occurs between individuals, the study deeply sequenced the blood TCR repertoires of about five healthy adults. Libraries were prepared and TCR repertoires were sequenced by different laboratories using diverse techniques, in order to increase sequencing depth and limit assay-specific biases. For each donor, three plates each were used for CD4 naive and CD4 memory, two plates were used for CD8 naive, and one plate was used for CD8 memory. Each donor's leukapheresis produced roughly between roughly 0.85 and 9 billion PBMCs. Findings and caveats that apply to the study as a whole: Sampling was restricted to blood, and TCR repertoires in tissue are likely to differ from TCR repertoires in blood. Naive subsets generally had larger estimated clonotype richness than memory subsets did. Across a handful of donors, approximately 4.9% of naive CD4, roughly 3.3% of naive CD8, about 2.3% of memory CD4, and about 0.44% of memory CD8 clonotypes were shared. Because the study included a small number of donors, the genetic and exposure-history diversity represented was limited. Even with the large sequencing depth, rarefaction of the sorted-subset datasets indicated that sequencing was incomplete. Compared with non-shared clonotypes, the clonotypes found in all four sorted-subset donors had higher generation probabilities. Based on pairwise subsampling, the degree of clonotype sharing among donors was expected to be affected by sequencing depth.

Donors were healthy HIV-negative adults with no recently reported acute infections or vaccinations. Every donor was a Caucasian adult residing in Nashville, Tennessee, USA. Magnetic negative selection was used to enrich CD4+ T cells, after which naive cells were positively selected on CD45RA and the negative fraction became the memory subset. Blood was collected by leukapheresis, and PBMCs were isolated by Ficoll-Histopaque density gradient centrifugation and then cryopreserved in liquid nitrogen vapor phase. Analytical flow cytometry was used to check the purity and quantity of each magnetically sorted T cell population. Genomic DNA was isolated from each sorted fraction and quantified by UV absorbance on a Nanodrop 2000c. There are 16 amino acids in the CDR3, from cysteine to phenylalanine inclusive. Only the CDR3 DNA stays, 48 bases, in frame from base 1. The junction carries 20 bases between V and J, which are trimmed by 5 bases and 3 bases respectively. CDR1 and CDR2, looked up from the germline V gene, are MDHEN and SYDVKM.

This clone showed up just once. Its antigen specificity is not known. The record has no base qualities; no much larger clone is one base away. Using the deep immunoSEQ assay, TCR CDR3 regions were amplified from genomic DNA by multiplex PCR. Extracted genomic DNA from each cell subset was spread evenly across all wells of several immunoSEQ 96-well plates, with each plate serving as a replicate. Each replicate PCR for sorted subsets received roughly 200 ng genomic DNA, equal to about 30,000 T cell genomes. Purified libraries were quantified with a Qubit 3.0 fluorometer, sized on a Bioanalyzer 2100, and re-quantified with the KAPA Library Quantification kit. Every immunoSEQ 96-well plate was sequenced on a dedicated single-read 150-cycle Illumina NextSeq 550 flow cell. For the original study's pipeline: Because the immunoSEQ output held only junctional sequences and lacked quality scores, the filtering could not match the filtering applied to full-length reads. To assign V/J genes and CDR3, sequences were annotated against IMGT germline references using PyIR, a Python wrapper for IgBLAST v1.9. Reads were removed for weak V/J assignments (E-value above 1e-6), missing CDR3, stop codons, out-of-frame junctions, or ambiguous translated residues. V3J clonotypes were defined by identical inferred V gene, J gene, and CDR3 amino acid sequence. Percentage overlap between repertoires was calculated by dividing the number of shared unique clonotypes by the size of the smaller repertoire. Repertoire richness was assessed with RTK rarefaction, the Chao1 estimator, and Recon v2.1 estimates of unobserved clonotypes. Generation probabilities for all TCRbeta clonotypes obtained by the gDNA method from several donors were computed using OLGA. TCRdb retrieved this table from immuneACCESS and kept in-frame rearrangements only. Not all clones are present; in checked studies, unresolved V genes account for under half, and no reason is known for the remainder. V, J and clone size were drawn from that table, and D and trimming were deduced from the DNA. This sample has some 1 million clones in its table, and 65% to 75% of those were observed once. The ten largest clones take up about 1.5% of the sample.

Rearrangement joined TRBV28 to TRBJ2-7; the D segment is perhaps TRBD1 or TRBD2, each sharing 5 matched bases. Material for sequencing was memory CD4+ T cells sorted from blood. According to the study, the label for this sample's cell subset or site signals: CD45RA-negative fraction. The receptor comes from a man younger than 30 in good health. The CDR3 in this case is CASSPLDLRGGYEQYF. The nucleotides are TGTGCCAGCAGTCCCCTCGATTTGAGGGGCGGCTACGAGCAGTACTTC.